This TCR beta chain was sequenced in a study of blood T cell repertoires in COVID-19. Turning to the study itself: Sites in the United States, Italy and Spain provided acute and convalescent COVID-19 samples. In each case, the material was cDNA or gDNA derived from T cells, B-cell-depleted T cells, or PBMCs.

The CDR3 loop spans 15 amino acids. The junction had 9 bases not matched to a gene; V was cut back by 3 bases and J by 4 bases. Germline V gene lookup returns CDR1 SGHDT and CDR2 YYEEEE. Per the authors' pipeline: Estimation of nucleated cell counts was performed using reference gene primer amplification. Measured with immunoSEQ multiplex PCR; TCRdb has only the in-frame clones, and not every one. D and trimming were read from the DNA, whereas the V and J calls and clone size are those reported in that table. The sample lists 200,000 to 250,000 clones; 60% to 85% were seen once. The receptor's source is a woman in her sixties or seventies with acute or convalescent COVID-19. V is TRBV5-6 and J is TRBJ2-5, with 7 bases aligning to TRBD2. The sample comprised peripheral blood. CDR3 in amino acids: CASSWLAAQGETQYF. In DNA, the CDR3 is TGTGCCAGCAGCTGGCTAGCGGCCCAAGGAGAGACCCAGTACTTC.